This T cell receptor (beta chain) was documented in a study of T cell changes during pregnancy in multiple sclerosis. Here immunoSEQ multiplex PCR was the method, and the copy in TCRdb shows in-frame clones only, minus some. This table has tens of thousands of clones, about 92% appearing once. Germline-derived CDR1 and CDR2 are KGHSH and LQKENI. V gave up 6 bases and J gave up 7 bases, with 16 bases separating them. This CDR3 contains 14 residues. The chain uses TRBV18 and TRBJ2-1, with D tentatively TRBD2 (6 bases). This clonotype originated in a female donor in good health, enrolled as a control in a pregnancy study. The specimen comprised peripheral blood, sampled in the second trimester of pregnancy. The CDR3, as DNA: TGTGCCAGCTCCGTGCGGGACCCTCGGAATGAGCAGTTCTTC. This gives the protein CASSVRDPRNEQFF. Together with reference TRBV18 and TRBJ2-1, the CDR3 gives the full variable domain: NAGVMQNPRHLVRRRGQEARLRCSPMKGHSHVYWYRQLPEEGLKFMVYLQKENIIDESGMPKERFSAEFPKEGPSILRIQQVVRGDSAAYFCASSVRDPRNEQFFGPGTRLTVL.